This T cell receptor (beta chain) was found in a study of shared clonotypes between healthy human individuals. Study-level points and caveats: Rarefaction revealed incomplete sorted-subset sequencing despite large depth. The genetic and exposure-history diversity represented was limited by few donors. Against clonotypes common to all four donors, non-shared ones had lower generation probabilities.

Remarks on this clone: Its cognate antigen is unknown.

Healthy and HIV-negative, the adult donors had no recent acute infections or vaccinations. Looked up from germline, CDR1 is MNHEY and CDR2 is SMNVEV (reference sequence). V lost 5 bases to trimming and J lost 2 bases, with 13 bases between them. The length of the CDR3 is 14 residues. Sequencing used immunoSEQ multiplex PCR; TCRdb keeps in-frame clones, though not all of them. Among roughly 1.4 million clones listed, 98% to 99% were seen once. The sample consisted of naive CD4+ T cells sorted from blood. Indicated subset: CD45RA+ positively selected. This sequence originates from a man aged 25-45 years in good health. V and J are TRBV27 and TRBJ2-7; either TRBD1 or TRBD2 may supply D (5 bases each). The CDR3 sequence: CASSLRDGPYEQYF. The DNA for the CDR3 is TGTGCCAGCAGTCTCCGGGACGGCCCCTACGAGCAGTACTTC.